Sequencing of this T cell receptor beta chain was carried out in a study of beta chain features in type 1 diabetes. The wider study: Patient and healthy donor groups were alike in age, gender and cell yields.

This clone came up a few times. Its matching antigen is unknown. The authors obtained over 95% purity in all sorted populations. Study results and caveats: Shortening that was moderate but significant affected the TCRB CDR3s of Type 1 diabetes patients in all four CD4+ subsets. The study found fewer insertions and more deletions at VDJ junctions in type 1 diabetes patients.

Of the isolated RNA, all was reverse transcribed, and so the sequenced material was expressed TCRB transcripts. TCRdb keeps only in-frame clones here, not all; method: immunoSEQ multiplex PCR. This sample has about half a million clones; approximately 31% occur once, and the top ten carry around 0.065%. The CDR3 loop spans 10 amino acids. CDR1 and CDR2 (germline): ENHRY, SYGVKD. The trim removed 10 bases at V and 5 bases at J, leaving 2 bases unmatched. The sequenced sample consisted of naive CD4+ T cells from blood. The J gene is TRBJ2-7, the V gene TRBV10-3, with TRBD2 matching over 7 bases. The sequence was collected from a man aged 18 to 30 in good health. The CDR3 DNA follows: TGTGCCAGCGGGAGTCACGAGCAGTACTTC. This translates into CASGSHEQYF.